This T cell receptor (beta chain) was sequenced in a study of T cell responses to AZD1222 COVID-19 vaccine. In the study overall: Both about-4-week and about-12-week second-dose recipients were combined. Study findings and constraints: With dominance at 160-218 and 743-854, vaccine-associated CD4 TCRs spanned spike. There were mostly white British donors and more females than males, and clonal diversity was possibly underestimated.

Measured with immunoSEQ multiplex PCR; TCRdb has only the in-frame clones, and not every one. The repertoire consists of about 150,000 clones, with 88% occurring once and the leading ten covering 3% to 3.5%. The germline gives CDR1 SNHLY, CDR2 FYNNEI. CDR3 length equals 18 residues. V trimming: 7 bases; J trimming: 3 bases; junction bases outside the gene matches: 14. On this clone: Its target is not known.

The material was peripheral blood, obtained on day 0 of AZD1222 vaccination. The chain has TRBV2 and TRBJ1-3; 11 bases match TRBD1. The receptor's source is an adult in good health. The DNA of the CDR3 is TGTGCCAGCATGAGGGGACAGGGGGAAGCCCGCTTTGGAAACACCATATATTTT. This gives the protein CASMRGQGEARFGNTIYF. The variable domain in full, with the rest retrieved from reference TRBV2 and TRBJ1-3, is EPEVTQTPSHQVTQMGQEVILRCVPISNHLYFYWYRQILGQKVEFLVSFYNNEISEKSEIFDDQFSVERPDGSNFTLKIRSTKLEDSAMYFCASMRGQGEARFGNTIYFGEGSWLTVV.